The 16 T cell receptor beta chains below all came from one sample that was sequenced in a study of blood T cell repertoires in COVID-19 (dated by TCRdb to between 2020 and 2021). Library construction relied on the immunoSEQ multiplex PCR assay. In TCRdb, the immuneACCESS table is reduced to in-frame sequences with V and J assigned. These tables do not hold every clone; where another copy was compared, an unresolved V gene accounts for under half, and the others remain unexplained. In all, the sample holds 99,000 or so clones, and approximately 86% of those were seen once. 10% to 15% of the sample comes from the top ten. Sample: peripheral blood. The receptors originated from a woman aged 55-69 years in a cohort sampled during active or convalescent COVID-19.

The chain joins TRBV12-5 to TRBJ2-2; 9 bases match TRBD1. The CDR3 contains 14 residues. V gave up 6 bases and J gave up 6 bases; unmatched junction bases: 5. From germline, CDR1 is LGHNT and CDR2 FRNRAP. The CDR3 DNA sequence: TGTGCTAGTGGGGGACAGGGATGGGCCGGGGAGCTGTTTTTT. Its protein is CASGGQGWAGELFF. Full variable domain (rest looked up from reference TRBV12-5 and TRBJ2-2): DARVTQTPRHKVTEMGQEVTMRCQPILGHNTVFWYRQTMMQGLELLAYFRNRAPLDDSGMPKDRFSAEMPDATLATLKIQPSEPRDSAVYFCASGGQGWAGELFFGEGSRLTVL.

This clone was seen a handful of times. The chain carries TRBV4-1 and TRBJ1-1; D is perhaps TRBD1 (6 bases). The germline CDR1 and CDR2 sequences are MGHRA and YSYEKL. The CDR3 totals 16 residues. The V end was cut by 1 base, the J end by 7 bases, with 19 bases between. Written as DNA, the CDR3 is TGCGCCAGCAGCCAAGGAATTACAAGGGGACAAGTTGAAGCTTTCTTT. It is translated as CASSQGITRGQVEAFF.

This clone was observed once. Here the CDR3 DNA reads TGCGCCAGCAGCTTGGCCGACAGTAGCGGGTACTATGGCTACACCTTC. It translates to CASSLADSSGYYGYTF. This chain links TRBV5-1 with TRBJ1-2; perhaps TRBD1 as D (5 bases). The ends were cut back, 0 bases at V and 3 bases at J, with 15 bases in the middle. There are 16 residues in the CDR3. The V gene's germline CDR1 is SGHRS and CDR2 YFSETQ.

This clone was observed a single time. The rearrangement joins TRBV3-1 (or the pseudogene TRBV3-2) to TRBJ2-1; perhaps TRBD1 as D (7 bases). Deletions cut 2 bases from V and 10 bases from J, with 15 bases between. The CDR3 spans 14 residues. Germline values: CDR1 LGHDT, CDR2 YNNKEL (reference sequence). In DNA form, the CDR3 reads TGTGCCAGCAGCCAACCCCAAGGAGGGGGCGAGCAGTTCTTC. As protein: CASSQPQGGGEQFF.

The gene calls are TRBV6-5 and TRBJ1-6; 9 nucleotides align to TRBD1. J gave up 4 bases and V 6 bases, and 7 bases lay outside the gene matches. The CDR3 has 16 residues. CDR1 MNHEY and CDR2 SVGAGI come from the germline V gene. The CDR3 region is CASSYRGPGYNSPLHF. CDR3 coding DNA: TGTGCCAGCAGCTACAGGGGGCCTGGTTATAATTCACCCCTCCACTTT.

CDR3 loop: CASTGLAEYNEQFF. The CDR3 nucleotides are TGTGCCAGCACCGGACTAGCGGAGTACAATGAGCAGTTCTTC. This chain connects TRBV28 to TRBJ2-1; 10 positions agree with TRBD2. Germline CDR1 MDHEN, CDR2 SYDVKM. The CDR3 is 14 amino acids. J lost 4 bases, V lost 7 bases, and 4 bases had no gene match.

The rearrangement links TRBV29-1 to TRBJ2-2, with D perhaps TRBD2 (5 bases). The germline V gene has CDR1 SQVTM and CDR2 ANQGSEA. The CDR3 covers 11 residues. Trimming took 6 bases from V and 8 from J, leaving 10 bases between them. In nucleotides, the CDR3 is TGCAGCGTAACGGGATTAGGGGAGCTGTTTTTT. Amino acids: CSVTGLGELFF.

V is TRBV4-1 and J is TRBJ2-7; 10 positions agree with TRBD2. J gave up 2 bases and V 5 bases, and 9 bases lay outside the gene matches. CDR1 and CDR2 (germline): MGHRA, YSYEKL. This CDR3 contains 16 residues. In DNA, the CDR3 is TGCGCCAGCAGCGCAGGACTAGCGGTTGCCCCCTACGAGCAGTACTTC. It specifies CASSAGLAVAPYEQYF.

CDR3 loop: CASSHSGGFYEQYF. In DNA, the CDR3 is TGTGCCAGCAGTCATAGCGGGGGCTTCTACGAGCAGTACTTC. The genes are TRBV6-6 and TRBJ2-7; 9 nucleotides align to TRBD2. CDR3 length: 14 amino acids. J gave up 3 bases and V 5 bases, and 5 bases lay outside the gene matches. Looked up from germline, CDR1 is MNHNY and CDR2 is SVGAGI (reference sequence).

A single count supports this clone. V gene TRBV12-3 or TRBV12-4 combines with J gene TRBJ1-2; D possibly corresponds to TRBD1 (6 bases). The CDR3 loop spans 13 amino acids. Trimming shortened V by 2 bases and J by 4 bases, and 8 bases separated the two germline ends. The CDR3 bases are TGTGCCAGCAGTTTAACAGGGTTCTATGGCTACACCTTC. This sequence encodes CASSLTGFYGYTF.

The chain uses TRBV5-1 and TRBJ2-3; D not certain. V shed 4 bases and J shed 1 base, with 10 bases lying between them. CDR3 size: 14 residues. The germline V gene has CDR1 SGHRS and CDR2 YFSETQ. This CDR3 is CASSTTTRTDTQYF. CDR3 DNA: TGCGCCAGCAGCACCACTACCCGCACAGATACGCAGTATTTT.

The rearrangement uses TRBV19 and TRBJ1-5; TRBD1 is a possible D gene (6 bases). CDR1 is LNHDA, CDR2 SQIVND, per germline (reference sequence). The CDR3 has 15 residues. Trimming took 5 bases from V and 5 from J, leaving 16 bases between them. The CDR3 is CASSPTAGAYQPQHF. As DNA, the CDR3 is TGTGCCAGTAGTCCCACGGCAGGGGCCTATCAGCCCCAGCATTTT.

CDR3 in amino acids: CASSYSTGFSNQPQHF. The DNA of the CDR3 is TGTGCCAGCAGTTACTCGACAGGATTTAGCAATCAGCCCCAGCATTTT. The chain links TRBV6-2 or TRBV6-3 to TRBJ1-5, with D perhaps matching TRBD1 (6 bases). The length of the CDR3 is 16 residues. V was pared by 0 bases and J by 0 bases, with 9 bases between. CDR1 and CDR2 from the germline V gene are MNHEY and SVGEGT.

The chain couples TRBV25-1 to TRBJ2-1; 12 bases line up with TRBD1. From germline, CDR1 is MGHDK and CDR2 SYGVNS. The CDR3 totals 16 residues. V gave up 4 bases and J gave up 4 bases; unmatched junction bases: 5. The CDR3 sequence is CASSVGTGGIYNEQFF. The DNA of the CDR3 is TGTGCCAGCAGTGTTGGGACAGGGGGCATATACAATGAGCAGTTCTTC.

The chain combines TRBV5-1 with TRBJ1-2; the D is unclear. This CDR3 comprises 15 residues. V was shortened by 0 bases and J by 7 bases, with 16 bases between the two germline ends. Germline lookup yields CDR1 SGHRS and CDR2 YFSETQ. Here the CDR3 reads CASSLAGGQEGGYTF. CDR3 bases: TGCGCCAGCAGCTTGGCCGGTGGGCAGGAGGGTGGCTACACCTTC.

The V and J genes are TRBV6-5 and TRBJ1-5, with 8 bases aligning to TRBD1. The CDR3 contains 14 residues. Germline loops: CDR1 MNHEY, CDR2 SVGAGI. The V gene end was trimmed by 7 bases and the J gene end by 4 bases; junction bases not matched to a gene: 6. Here the CDR3 DNA reads TGTGCCAGCATTACAGGGGGGTCAAATCAGCCCCAGCATTTT. Translated, it gives CASITGGSNQPQHF.